This TCR beta chain was sequenced in a study of T cell clonotyping in hematopoietic cell transplantation. The germline V gene encodes CDR1 SGDLS and CDR2 YYNGEE. This CDR3 has 12 residues. The V and J ends lost 4 bases and 6 bases respectively, with 10 bases between them. To note about this clone: Antigen: not known.

Repertoires were generated with immunoSEQ multiplex PCR, while TCRdb's copy carries only in-frame clones and drops some. Of about 7,000 clones listed, around nine tenths are singletons. Findings and limits, study-wide: After transplant, recipient diversity fell while pathologically expanded clonotypes grew through day 180. Cells were unsorted, so CD4 and CD8 contributions were not separated.

This clonotype was sampled from a male patient aged 45-60 years who had an allogeneic stem cell transplant from a related donor, so the T cells may come from the graft donor. Some clones in this sample may be carry-over from other donors' samples. The chain has TRBV9 and TRBJ1-2, with D perhaps TRBD1 (5 bases). Material: PBMCs, obtained 100 days after allogeneic stem cell transplant. The CDR3 spells CASSYDRDGYTF. The CDR3 DNA follows: TGTGCCAGCAGCTACGACAGAGATGGCTACACCTTC.